A selection of T cell receptor beta chains follows, all from one sample in a study of cytomegalovirus exposure and HLA in healthy donors. This table comes from immunoSEQ multiplex PCR, and its TCRdb copy is limited to in-frame clones, with some not included. The repertoire holds 110,000 or so clones, with under 80% as singletons. The sequencing sample was made of PBMCs. The receptors were sampled from a woman in her thirties or forties in good health and CMV-seropositive. CDR3s include the opening cysteine and the closing phenylalanine or tryptophan. Each record gives: J gene, clone size, V gene, CDR3 protein. A row's size may be missing; if present it is once, few, many or a size class.

J gene: TRBJ2-3
clone size: .
V gene: TRBV7-2
CDR3 protein: CASSLTAGAYPSTDTQYF

J gene: TRBJ2-4
clone size: .
V gene: TRBV7-9
CDR3 protein: CASSASGGSPLLAKNIQYF

J gene: TRBJ2-1
clone size: .
V gene: TRBV2
CDR3 protein: CASTFDSGGAGDEQFF

J gene: TRBJ2-6
clone size: .
V gene: TRBV5-1
CDR3 protein: CASSLVEGGVLTF

J gene: TRBJ1-5
clone size: .
V gene: TRBV7-3
CDR3 protein: CASSLGRAQPQHF

J gene: TRBJ1-4
clone size: .
V gene: TRBV2
CDR3 protein: CASNWQGIDHEKLFF

J gene: TRBJ1-2
clone size: few
V gene: TRBV6-5
CDR3 protein: CASSPPNNRGGYTF

J gene: TRBJ2-7
clone size: .
V gene: TRBV7-6
CDR3 protein: CASSPISGSYEQYF

J gene: TRBJ2-1
clone size: .
V gene: TRBV25-1
CDR3 protein: CASSEPKGVSYNEQFF

J gene: TRBJ2-2
clone size: .
V gene: TRBV2
CDR3 protein: CASRARLAGELFF

J gene: TRBJ2-1
clone size: few
V gene: TRBV5-8
CDR3 protein: CASSNGQAIITYNEQFF

J gene: TRBJ1-2
clone size: few
V gene: TRBV6-5
CDR3 protein: CASSAGQGAGGYTF

J gene: TRBJ1-1
clone size: .
V gene: TRBV7-9
CDR3 protein: CASSSGQNTEAFF

J gene: TRBJ2-5
clone size: .
V gene: TRBV29-1
CDR3 protein: CSVIQTSGVQETQYF

J gene: TRBJ2-2
clone size: .
V gene: TRBV9
CDR3 protein: CASSVGGTNGRSDTGELFF

J gene: TRBJ1-4
clone size: once
V gene: TRBV18
CDR3 protein: CASSPPSATNEKLFF

J gene: TRBJ1-1
clone size: few
V gene: TRBV5-4
CDR3 protein: CASSVNQGKTEAFF

J gene: TRBJ1-2
clone size: .
V gene: TRBV5-1
CDR3 protein: CASSLGFSRVENGYTF

J gene: TRBJ2-1
clone size: .
V gene: TRBV9
CDR3 protein: CASSVDSHSYNEQFF

J gene: TRBJ1-4
clone size: .
V gene: TRBV19
CDR3 protein: CASTRQGKSEKLFF

J gene: TRBJ2-7
clone size: once
V gene: TRBV6-6
CDR3 protein: CASSYGLSYEQYF

J gene: TRBJ2-7
clone size: .
V gene: TRBV7-9
CDR3 protein: CASSLGRGSRGSYEQYF

J gene: TRBJ1-5
clone size: .
V gene: TRBV7-2
CDR3 protein: CASSPRVGQPQHF

J gene: TRBJ1-1
clone size: few
V gene: TRBV4-1
CDR3 protein: CASSQRPGGKGHTEAFF